This T cell receptor (beta chain) stems from a study of T-cell reconstitution after alpha-beta-depleted transplantation in children. Whole-study results and caveats: There were reportedly several hundred expanded graft clones from which alpha-beta T cells came about two months after transplant.

Germline V gene data show CDR1 as ENHRY and CDR2 as SYGVKD. CDR3 length: 16 amino acids. J gave up 3 bases and V 3 bases, and 7 bases lay outside the gene matches. Unique molecular identifiers were incorporated into the prepared TCRbeta library. MiXCR was run by TCRdb on the PCR reads, yielding one entry per CDR3 protein. In the table there are 200,000 to 300,000 distinct CDR3 sequences, roughly 26% of which are singletons. As for this clonotype: Antigen unknown.

The J gene is TRBJ2-5, the V gene TRBV10-3; TRBD2 aligns across 10 bases. This sequence originates from a girl aged 2-10 years with Fanconi anemia, due to receive a stem cell transplant. The sequences come from PBMCs, collected before TCRalphabeta/CD19-depleted stem cell transplant. CDR3 sequence: CAISELLAGVEETQYF. The CDR3 nucleotides are TGTGCCATCAGTGAATTGCTAGCGGGGGTCGAAGAGACCCAGTACTTC.